This T cell receptor beta chain was recorded in a study of cytomegalovirus exposure and HLA in healthy donors (dated by TCRdb to 2016 to 2017). General notes on the study: In an earlier analysis of under 600 of the donors, around 290 Gb of sequence data and 120 million or so unique TCR beta sequences from 150 million to 200 million T cells were reported. Approximately 300 gigabases of sequencing data and tens of millions of unique TCR sequences were included in an early release covering several hundred HLA-typed donors. The genetic ancestry cluster associated with self-reported Caucasian donors included about 84% of the roughly 400 genotyped donors. The study aimed to test whether cataloging public T cell receptors could reveal signatures of past pathogen exposure. Using immunosequencing, the study profiled T cell repertoires from about 610 subjects and related those repertoires to cytomegalovirus serostatus. Along with the approximately 700-subject first cohort, a separate validation cohort of over a hundred different subjects was used. High-throughput TCR immunosequencing, statistical association of individual TCRs with disease status, and machine learning were combined to predict cytomegalovirus infection status. A later analysis re-examined previously published TCR beta repertoires from about 670 donors and added high-resolution HLA genotyping to investigate patterns of TCR occurrence. Rather than using new phenotypic data, the later analysis identified candidate immune exposures from TCR beta sequences and from how often those sequences occurred across donors. To decide whether each TCR beta V gene segment behaved as functional or pseudogenic, an earlier analysis of some 600 of the donors relied on high-throughput TCR beta sequencing. Alongside the repertoire data, information on donor age, sex, ethnicity and CMV serostatus was compiled. Genome-wide SNP genotypes for about 65% of the 666 donors were used in a later genetic analysis, which treated that subset as a discovery cohort. All discovery cohort repertoires had been generated using a single sequencing platform. Class I and class II HLA loci were covered by the typing at four-digit resolution. Typing coverage differed by locus: A, B, C, DRB1 and DQB1 were typed in about 620-640 donors, DQA1 in 522, DPA1 in approximately 610, and DPB1 in 450 to 480. Roughly five DR-DQ haplotypes were treated as single units for association and clustering because of strong linkage in the cohort. Across about 380 genotyped donors of the cohort, an average of roughly 230,000 unique TCR beta nucleotide sequences per donor were sequenced, and about a sixth of those sequences were non-productive. The full study reports these points: V-gene and J-gene trimming of TCR beta chains was associated with a missense DCLRE1C variant in a later genetic analysis, and the association was replicated in an independent cohort. The sequencing pipeline was judged likely to have produced a cluster of highly shared sequence variants as a technical artifact. The study gave a list of roughly 150 TCR beta chains associated with cytomegalovirus. In a later analysis, the rate of TCR association differed among HLA loci, with DRB1 alleles having the most associated TCRs and HLA-C alleles having the fewest. HLA typing was unavailable for some donors at each locus, so association tests used only the typed subset. Broadly in line with IMGT annotations, most TCR beta V segments showed up in productive rearrangements about 87% or about 30% of the time in an earlier analysis of several hundred of the donors. A later analysis associated about 16,000 TCR beta sequences with specific HLA alleles at a false discovery rate of 0.05. In a later analysis, HLA-associated TCR beta chains showed more clonal expansion and lower generation probabilities than non-associated chains that were equally common. A later analysis reported that several top co-occurrence clusters appeared linked to parvovirus B19, influenza, CMV and Epstein-Barr virus. Approximately 18 rarely observed V segments, including chromosome 9 orphons, were excluded from the earlier analysis of approximately 500 of the donors because counts were too low. CMV serostatus was the only immune exposure information available for the cohort. Only TCR beta chains were sequenced in this cohort, and the absence of alpha or paired-chain data limited detectable features. According to a later genetic analysis, donors in an Asian-associated ancestry cluster had fewer N-insertions in productive TCRs than the approximately 630-donor mean. A further reported finding was that TCR beta sequences accurately predicted the HLA-A and HLA-B alleles for most subjects in the first cohort. The classifier was reported to diagnose cytomegalovirus status with high specificity and sensitivity in both the original and validation cohorts. A few of the identified cytomegalovirus-associated TCR beta chains were confirmed in vitro to be specific for cytomegalovirus antigens. It was suggested by the authors that the approach could potentially be generalized to other disease states and immunological phenotypes. The presence/absence analyses assumed that sequencing depth was roughly uniform across donors, and that assumption may not be true. Linkage disequilibrium might explain the correlated functional status among segregating V segments, but an unknown experimental factor could not be ruled out. Most CMV-associated TCR beta chains appeared to be HLA-restricted in a later analysis, and the HLA associations seemed to be driven largely by CMV exposure. The 87-base-pair reads could not distinguish some IMGT-functional V segments, including TRBV6-2 and TRBV6-3, so those segments were excluded. When HLA alleles, especially DR and DQ, strongly co-occurred, TCR associations were difficult to assign to individual alleles. Most TCR sequences were observed very rarely across donors, whereas some public TCRs were present in many individuals.

Concerning this clone: Its recognized antigen is unknown.

The cohort was made up of about 670 healthy bone marrow donors. At the time of sampling, every cohort member was nominally healthy, though immune exposures that went unrecorded were likely present. The donor tested CMV seropositive, placing the donor among the 289 seropositive members of the cohort. A peripheral blood sample was collected from each donor, and TCR beta sequencing was performed on peripheral blood mononuclear cells. The Qiagen DNeasy Blood Extraction Kit was used to extract genomic DNA from the blood cell samples. From the cysteine through the phenylalanine, the CDR3 covers 14 amino acids. Kept here is only the CDR3 DNA, which spans 42 bases and is read in frame from base 1. From a lookup of the germline V gene (reference sequence), CDR1 and CDR2 are LNHNV and YYDKDF. Between the V and J ends, shortened by 1 base and 7 bases respectively, the junction contains 13 bases. Libraries were made using the immunoSEQ multiplex PCR assay. For the multiplex PCR, a mixture combining 60 forward primers for TCR Vbeta segments and 13 reverse primers for TCR Jbeta segments was used. The CDR3 region of rearranged TCR beta genes was amplified from genomic DNA by a multiplex PCR assay. Amplified TCR beta libraries were sequenced as 87-base-pair reads on the Illumina HiSeq System. On the study's bioinformatics: In a later analysis, tens of millions of unique TCR beta chains were counted across the roughly 670 repertoires, and roughly 11 million of these chains were shared by at least two donors. A nearest-neighbor algorithm error-corrected the raw reads and collapsed the reads into unique sequences, merging closely related sequences to remove PCR and sequencing errors. CDR3 sequences were aligned to IMGT reference sequences to assign V, D and J gene segments. Each retained sequence needed at least a six-nucleotide match to both a V gene segment and a J gene segment. A rearrangement was called productive if the CDR3 had no stop codons and remained in frame with V and J, and every other rearrangement was called non-productive. CDR3 was defined according to IMGT convention as the region running from the second conserved V-encoded cysteine to the conserved J-encoded phenylalanine. In an earlier analysis of 500 to 650 of the donors, sequences lacking an unambiguous match to a single V gene segment were excluded. An earlier analysis of fewer than 650 of the donors classified V segments as functional when productive rearrangements were above 56.7% and as segregating when the standard deviation between donors was above 5%. A statistical classification framework was built to diagnose cytomegalovirus status from the catalog of TCR beta chain sequences. V and J gene assignment, in a later analysis, came from comparing TCR nucleotide sequences with IMGT/GENE-DB human TR gene sequences. In a later analysis, CDR3 sequences and most-parsimonious VDJ recombination scenarios were assigned using the TCRdist pipeline. In a later analysis, each TCR beta chain was defined by its CDR3 amino acid sequence together with its V-gene family, and reads lacking a unique V-gene family were excluded. A later analysis removed several hundred highly shared, low-generation-probability nucleotide sequences to deal with suspected cross-contamination and a sequencing artifact. In a later analysis, a clonal expansion index was calculated for each public chain from normalized within-repertoire ranks of inferred template counts. In a later analysis, generation probabilities were computed using a VDJ recombination model fitted to out-of-frame rearrangements, and the results were checked against IGoR. A later analysis scored TCR-TCR, TCR-HLA and TCR-CMV co-occurrence with hypergeometric tests, applying a repertoire-size bias correction to TCR pairs. In a later analysis, false discovery rates were estimated by permuting HLA or CMV assignments 20 times. In a later analysis, co-occurring TCRs were grouped using DBSCAN, and TCRdist sequence similarity was added for clustering within HLA-allele-positive subsets. For co-occurrence clustering, repertoires with fewer than 30,000 or more than 120,000 public chains were excluded, along with roughly 5 repertoires with anomalous nucleotide sharing. Held by TCRdb, this immuneACCESS table contains in-frame sequences only and omits some clones. Under half of the omission traces to an unresolved V gene where checked; the cause of the rest is unknown. The V and J calls and clone size were taken over from that table, and D and trimming were inferred from the DNA. The sample's table covers about 190,000 clones. The top ten clones comprise less than 1% of the sample.

The sample consisted of PBMCs. This clonotype originated in a young woman in good health and CMV-seropositive. The chain was built from TRBV15 and TRBJ1-2, with the D gene call left open. The CDR3 loop reads CATSRAGKGPGYTF. The nucleotides read TGTGCCACCAGCAGAGCCGGGAAAGGGCCTGGCTACACCTTC.